The 20 T cell receptor beta chains given below trace back to one sample, sequenced in a study of cytomegalovirus exposure and HLA in healthy donors. In the PCR, 60 Vbeta and 13 Jbeta primers were used. The assay was immunoSEQ multiplex PCR, and TCRdb's table has in-frame clones only and misses some. This sample has roughly 100,000 clones, with about 80% found just once. The sequenced sample was PBMCs. The receptors come from a female donor in good health and CMV-seropositive.

The chain employs TRBV6-1 and TRBJ2-1; no reliable D call. The CDR3 contains 14 residues. V gave up 8 bases and J gave up 2 bases, with 13 bases separating them. Per the germline V gene, CDR1 is MNHNS and CDR2 is SASEGT. The CDR3 region is CASLNSSPYNEQFF. The CDR3 DNA sequence: TGTGCCAGCCTTAACTCCTCCCCCTACAATGAGCAGTTCTTC.

On this clone itself: Mismatch with germline at one junction end may stem from a read error. The chain is built from TRBV5-1 and TRBJ2-7; the match to TRBD1 covers 8 bases. Looked up from germline, CDR1 is SGHRS and CDR2 is YFSETQ. CDR3 length equals 15 residues. CDR3 in DNA: TGCCCCAGCAGCTTCGGCACAGGGGGTCAATACGAGCAGTACTTC. Amino acid sequence: CPSSFGTGGQYEQYF. Full variable domain (missing parts from reference TRBV5-1 and TRBJ2-7): KAGVTQTPRYLIKTRGQQVTLSCSPISGHRSVSWYQQTPGQGLQFLFEYFSETQRNKGNFPGRFSGRQFSNSRSEMNVSTLELGDSALYLCPSSFGTGGQYEQYFGPGTRLTVT.

V and J are TRBV28 and TRBJ1-4, with a tentative D call TRBD1 (5 bases). The CDR3 covers 12 residues. Germline CDR1 MDHEN, CDR2 SYDVKM. The CDR3 nucleotides are TGTGGGGCGGCAGGGCCTCTGAAAAAACTGTTTTTT. Translated: CGAAGPLKKLFF.

V gene TRBV11-2 combines with J gene TRBJ2-1; 10 bases match TRBD2. With V trimmed by 2 bases and J by 10 bases, 11 bases remained unmatched. Per germline, CDR1 SGHAT and CDR2 FQNNGV. The CDR3 runs 16 residues. The chain's CDR3 is CASSLWFSGGSGEQFF. Here the CDR3 DNA reads TGTGCCAGCAGCTTATGGTTTAGCGGGGGGTCAGGCGAGCAGTTCTTC.

This CDR3 reads CASSPTGGGGNEQFF. The CDR3 DNA sequence: TGTGCCAGCTCCCCGACTGGCGGGGGGGGCAATGAGCAGTTCTTC. V and J are TRBV18 and TRBJ2-1, with 9 bases aligning to TRBD2. The CDR3 spans 15 residues. CDR1 KGHSH and CDR2 LQKENI come from the germline V gene. The J segment lost 6 bases and the V segment lost 6 bases, leaving 9 bases of the junction unmatched.

The V and J genes are TRBV11-2 and TRBJ1-5; 11 bases are a match to TRBD1. CDR1 is SGHAT and CDR2 is FQNNGV in the germline V gene. The CDR3 loop spans 16 amino acids. V lost 5 bases and J lost 6; bases outside the gene matches: 9. CDR3 sequence reads: CASSPRGQGAGQPQHF. The CDR3 DNA reads as TGTGCCAGCAGCCCCCGTGGACAGGGGGCAGGTCAGCCCCAGCATTTT.

The rearrangement uses TRBV6-1 and TRBJ2-5; 7 nucleotides line up with TRBD2. The end of the DNA fits TRBJ2-7 better, so the J call may be wrong. The germline V gene has CDR1 MNHNS and CDR2 SASEGT. The CDR3 consists of 14 residues. The CDR3 is CASSVAGASYEQYF. The DNA for the CDR3 is TGTGCCAGCAGTGTGGCGGGAGCTTCCTACGAGCAGTACTTC.

This clone was seen a few times. This chain joins TRBV28 and TRBJ2-2; 10 nucleotides align to TRBD1. V dropped 4 bases and J dropped 2; count of bases not matched to a gene: 13. CDR1 MDHEN and CDR2 SYDVKM come from the germline V gene. The CDR3 is 19 residues long. CDR3 loop: CASSSWDRGPSRNTGELFF. The CDR3 DNA sequence: TGTGCCAGCAGTTCCTGGGACAGGGGCCCTTCTAGAAACACCGGGGAGCTGTTTTTT.

This clone was recorded once. The chain joins TRBV7-2 to TRBJ2-7; 7 nucleotides agree with TRBD1. This CDR3 comprises 15 residues. CDR1 SGHTA and CDR2 FQGNSA come from the germline V gene. Unmatched junction bases numbered 5, after V lost 1 base and J lost 2 bases. Here the CDR3 DNA reads TGTGCCAGCAGCTTAGGGGACAGCTTCACCTACGAGCAGTACTTC. Its protein product is CASSLGDSFTYEQYF.

This sequence joins TRBV14 and TRBJ2-3, with 10 bases lining up with TRBD2. CDR1 and CDR2 (germline): SGHDN, FVKESK. The ends lost 4 bases at V and 2 bases at J; junction bases unmatched: 12. The CDR3 has 18 amino acids. CDR3 DNA: TGTGCCAGCAGCCTAGACCCCCCCGGGACTAGCGCCACAGATACGCAGTATTTT. Protein: CASSLDPPGTSATDTQYF.

This chain links TRBV9 with TRBJ2-7, with 7 bases lining up with TRBD2. The CDR3 has 15 residues. Trimming took 0 bases from V and 5 from J; bases not matched to a gene: 8. Germline V gene sequence: CDR1 SGDLS, CDR2 YYNGEE. This CDR3 is CASSVGGRVYDEQYF. The CDR3 DNA reads TGTGCCAGCAGCGTAGGAGGGAGGGTTTACGACGAGCAGTACTTC.

The V gene is TRBV11-3, the J gene TRBJ2-5, with TRBD1 matching 7 bases. J was trimmed by 5 bases and V by 5 bases; bases with no gene match: 11. This CDR3 has 15 amino acids. Germline lookup yields CDR1 SGHNT and CDR2 YENEEA. The CDR3 region has the DNA TGTGCCAGCAGCGCTAACGGGCTACAGGGGGAGACCCAGTACTTC. It specifies CASSANGLQGETQYF.

The J gene is TRBJ1-3, the V gene TRBV30, with 9 bases lining up with TRBD1. The CDR3 has 19 amino acids. Germline loops: CDR1 GTSNPN, CDR2 SVGIG (reference sequence). V lost 0 bases and J lost 3; bases outside the gene matches: 15. CDR3 coding DNA: TGTGCCTGGAGTGTAATTGGATCAGGACAGGGGATGCGTGGAAACACCATATATTTT. Translated, it gives CAWSVIGSGQGMRGNTIYF.

The rearrangement uses TRBV13 and TRBJ1-2; maybe TRBD1 (5 bases). The CDR3 sequence is 14 residues long. Deletions cut 5 bases from V and 5 bases from J, with 15 bases between. The V gene's germline CDR1 is PRHDT and CDR2 FYEKMQ (reference sequence). CDR3 bases: TGTGCCAGCAGCCGAACCAGGGCAAGGTATGGCTACACCTTC. Translation gives CASSRTRARYGYTF.

CDR3 sequence: CASSALAGGPGGGYTF. The CDR3 DNA reads as TGTGCCAGCAGTGCCCTGGCCGGGGGGCCTGGCGGTGGCTACACCTTC. V and J are TRBV6-1 and TRBJ1-2, with a tentative D call TRBD1 (6 bases). In germline, CDR1 is MNHNS, CDR2 SASEGT. The V end lost 4 bases, the J end lost 7 bases, and 22 bases lay between the germline ends. CDR3 length: 16 residues.

V usage is TRBV10-1 and J usage is TRBJ2-7; TRBD2 matches 9 bases. Unmatched junction bases numbered 5, after V lost 5 bases and J lost 0 bases. The CDR3 loop spans 15 amino acids. Per germline, CDR1 WNHNN and CDR2 SYGVQD (reference sequence). The CDR3 DNA reads as TGCGCCAGCAGTCCCGAGCGGGAGGCCTCCTACGAGCAGTACTTC. It codes for CASSPEREASYEQYF.

This clone is a singleton in its sample. This rearrangement joins TRBV14 to TRBJ2-7, with 9 bases fitting TRBD2. After removal of 7 bases from V and 6 bases from J, the junction contained 10 bases not matched to a gene. CDR3 size: 14 residues. Per germline, CDR1 SGHDN and CDR2 FVKESK. CDR3 in DNA: TGTGCCAGCACCAAGACTAGCGGCCCGGGCGAGCAGTACTTC. Amino acid sequence: CASTKTSGPGEQYF.

The rearrangement uses TRBV29-1 and TRBJ1-2; tentatively, D is TRBD1 (6 bases). Germline V gene lookup returns CDR1 SQVTM and CDR2 ANQGSEA. The CDR3 sequence is 12 residues long. V was shortened by 6 bases and J by 7 bases, with 15 bases between the two germline ends. CDR3 coding DNA: TGCAGCGTCCGCACAGGGCCGGGTGGCTACACCTTC. The encoded protein is CSVRTGPGGYTF.

The CDR3 DNA follows: TGTGCCAGCAGTTTATTCCACCTAGCGAGCCAAGAGACCCAGTACTTC. Protein sequence: CASSLFHLASQETQYF. The V and J genes are TRBV28 and TRBJ2-5; the D gene is possibly TRBD2 (6 bases). This CDR3 has 16 amino acids. The V gene's germline CDR1 is MDHEN and CDR2 SYDVKM. The V and J ends lost 1 base and 1 base respectively, with 13 bases between them.

A few counts support this clone. V gene TRBV28 combines with J gene TRBJ2-7, with 7 bases identical to TRBD1. The V gene end was trimmed by 5 bases and the J gene end by 6 bases; junction bases not matched to a gene: 10. The germline gives CDR1 MDHEN, CDR2 SYDVKM. This CDR3 region has 14 residues. CDR3 amino acids: CASSRPGAGGEQYF. In DNA, the CDR3 is TGTGCCAGCAGTCGGCCCGGGGCAGGGGGCGAGCAGTACTTC.